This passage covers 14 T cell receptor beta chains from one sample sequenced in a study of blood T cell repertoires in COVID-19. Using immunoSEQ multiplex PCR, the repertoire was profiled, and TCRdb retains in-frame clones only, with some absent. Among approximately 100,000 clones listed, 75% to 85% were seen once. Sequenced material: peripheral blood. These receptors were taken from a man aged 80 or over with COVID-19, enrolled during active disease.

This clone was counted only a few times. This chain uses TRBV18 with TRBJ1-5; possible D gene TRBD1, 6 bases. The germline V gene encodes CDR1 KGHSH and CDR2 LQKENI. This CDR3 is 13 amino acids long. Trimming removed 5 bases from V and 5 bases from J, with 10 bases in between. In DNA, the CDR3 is TGTGCCAGCTCAGGGGGCTTTGATCAGCCCCAGCATTTT. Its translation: CASSGGFDQPQHF.

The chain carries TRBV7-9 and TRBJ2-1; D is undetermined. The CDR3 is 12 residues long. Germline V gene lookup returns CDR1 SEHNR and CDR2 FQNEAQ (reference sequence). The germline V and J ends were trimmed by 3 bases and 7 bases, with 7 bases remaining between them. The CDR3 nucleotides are TGTGCCAGCAGCTTTAGTTTGAATGAGCAGTTCTTC. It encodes CASSFSLNEQFF.

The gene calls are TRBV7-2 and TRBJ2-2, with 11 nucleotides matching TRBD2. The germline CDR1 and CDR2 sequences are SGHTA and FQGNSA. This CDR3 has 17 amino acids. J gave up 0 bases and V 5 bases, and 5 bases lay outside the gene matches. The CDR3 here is CASSPFSGRANTGELFF. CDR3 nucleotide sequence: TGTGCCAGCAGCCCCTTTAGCGGGAGGGCGAACACCGGGGAGCTGTTTTTT. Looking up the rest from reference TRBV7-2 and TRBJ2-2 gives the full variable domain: GAGVSQSPSNKVTEKGKDVELRCDPISGHTALYWYRQSLGQGLEFLIYFQGNSAPDKSGLPSDRFSAERTGGSVSTLTIQRTQQEDSAVYLCASSPFSGRANTGELFFGEGSRLTVL.

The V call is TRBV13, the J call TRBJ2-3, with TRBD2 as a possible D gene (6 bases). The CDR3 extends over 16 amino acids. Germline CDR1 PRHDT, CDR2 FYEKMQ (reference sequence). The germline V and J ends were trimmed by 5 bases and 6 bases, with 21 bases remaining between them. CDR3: CASSPPSGPGGDTQYF. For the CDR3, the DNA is TGTGCCAGCAGCCCCCCGAGCGGGCCTGGGGGGGATACGCAGTATTTT.

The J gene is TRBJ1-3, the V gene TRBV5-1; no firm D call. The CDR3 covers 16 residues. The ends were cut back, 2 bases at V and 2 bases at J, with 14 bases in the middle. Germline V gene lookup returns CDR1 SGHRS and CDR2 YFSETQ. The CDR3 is CASSFYSSGTGNTIYF. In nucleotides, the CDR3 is TGCGCCAGCAGCTTTTACTCTTCCGGGACTGGAAACACCATATATTTT. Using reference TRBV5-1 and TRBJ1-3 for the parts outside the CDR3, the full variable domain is KAGVTQTPRYLIKTRGQQVTLSCSPISGHRSVSWYQQTPGQGLQFLFEYFSETQRNKGNFPGRFSGRQFSNSRSEMNVSTLELGDSALYLCASSFYSSGTGNTIYFGEGSWLTVV.

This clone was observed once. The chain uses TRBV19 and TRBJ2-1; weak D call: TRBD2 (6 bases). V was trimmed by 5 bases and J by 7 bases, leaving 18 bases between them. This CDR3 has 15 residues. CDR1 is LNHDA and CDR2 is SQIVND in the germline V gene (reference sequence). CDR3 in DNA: TGTGCCAGTAGTGGACGGCCGCACCTAGCGAATGAGCAGTTCTTC. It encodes CASSGRPHLANEQFF.

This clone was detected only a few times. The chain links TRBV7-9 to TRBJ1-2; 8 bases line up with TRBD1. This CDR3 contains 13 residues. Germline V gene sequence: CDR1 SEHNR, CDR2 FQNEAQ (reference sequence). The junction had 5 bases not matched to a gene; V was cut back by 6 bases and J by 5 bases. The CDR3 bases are TGTGCCAGCAGTTGGACAGGGCGGTATGGCTACACCTTC. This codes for CASSWTGRYGYTF. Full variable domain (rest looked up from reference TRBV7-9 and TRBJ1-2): DTGVSQNPRHKITKRGQNVTFRCDPISEHNRLYWYRQTLGQGPEFLTYFQNEAQLEKSRLLSDRFSAERPKGSFSTLEIQRTEQGDSAMYLCASSWTGRYGYTFGSGTRLTVV.

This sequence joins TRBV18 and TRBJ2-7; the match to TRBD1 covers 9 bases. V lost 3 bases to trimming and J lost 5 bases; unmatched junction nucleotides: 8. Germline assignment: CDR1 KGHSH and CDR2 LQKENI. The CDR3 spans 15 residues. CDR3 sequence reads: CASSPTPDRGNEQYF. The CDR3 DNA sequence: TGTGCCAGCTCACCGACCCCCGACAGGGGGAACGAGCAGTACTTC.

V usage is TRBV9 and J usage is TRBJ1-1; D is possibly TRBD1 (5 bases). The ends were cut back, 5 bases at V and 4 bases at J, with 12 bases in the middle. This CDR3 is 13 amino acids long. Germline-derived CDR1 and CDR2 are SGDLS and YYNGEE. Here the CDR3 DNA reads TGTGCCAGCAGTCAGGGAAGGGTCACTGAAGCTTTCTTT. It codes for CASSQGRVTEAFF. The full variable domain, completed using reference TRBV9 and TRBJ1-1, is DSGVTQTPKHLITATGQRVTLRCSPRSGDLSVYWYQQSLDQGLQFLIQYYNGEERAKGNILERFSAQQFPDLHSELNLSSLELGDSALYFCASSQGRVTEAFFGQGTRLTVV.

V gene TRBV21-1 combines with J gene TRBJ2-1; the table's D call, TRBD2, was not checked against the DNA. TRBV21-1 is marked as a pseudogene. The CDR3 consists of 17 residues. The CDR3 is CASSKVSDGGIYNEQFF. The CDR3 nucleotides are TGTGCCAGCAGCAAAGTTAGTGACGGAGGAATCTACAATGAGCAGTTCTTC.

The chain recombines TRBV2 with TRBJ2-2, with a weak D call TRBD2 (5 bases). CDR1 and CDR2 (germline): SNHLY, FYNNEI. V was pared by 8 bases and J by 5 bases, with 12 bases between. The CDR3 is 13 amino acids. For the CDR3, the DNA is TGTGCCAGCGGAGGCGGTTGGACCGGGGAGCTGTTTTTT. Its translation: CASGGGWTGELFF.

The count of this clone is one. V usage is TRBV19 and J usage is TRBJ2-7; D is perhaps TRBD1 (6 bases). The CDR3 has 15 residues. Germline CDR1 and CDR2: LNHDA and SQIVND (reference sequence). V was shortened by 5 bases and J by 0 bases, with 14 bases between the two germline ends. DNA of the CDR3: TGTGCCAGTAGTGGGGGCCGGACAGTCTCCTACGAGCAGTACTTC. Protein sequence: CASSGGRTVSYEQYF.

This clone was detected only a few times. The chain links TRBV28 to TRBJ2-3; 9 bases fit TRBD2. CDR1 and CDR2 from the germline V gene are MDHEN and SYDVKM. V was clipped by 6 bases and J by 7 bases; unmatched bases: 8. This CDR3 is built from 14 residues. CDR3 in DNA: TGTGCCAGCAGAGTAGCGGGAGACAGGAATACGCAGTATTTT. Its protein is CASRVAGDRNTQYF.

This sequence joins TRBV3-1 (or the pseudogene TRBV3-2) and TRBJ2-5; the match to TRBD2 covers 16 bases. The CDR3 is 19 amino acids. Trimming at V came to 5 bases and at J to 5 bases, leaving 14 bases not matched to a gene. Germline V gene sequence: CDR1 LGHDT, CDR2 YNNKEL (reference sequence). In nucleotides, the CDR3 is TGTGCCAGCAGCTCATCTCCGGGACTAGCGGGAGGGCGAAGGGAGACCCAGTACTTC. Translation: CASSSSPGLAGGRRETQYF.